These T cell receptor beta chains were read from a single sample in a study of blood T cell repertoires in COVID-19. The protocol was immunoSEQ multiplex PCR, while the TCRdb copy is restricted to in-frame clones and leaves out a portion. The data show roughly 190,000 clones, around 81% seen once. The source material was peripheral blood. Every receptor here comes from a human donor with acute or convalescent COVID-19. The donor label of this sample is uncertain. Each CDR3 is given without its conserved first and last residue.

v_gene: TRBV9
CDR3aa: ASSVGDSLALSGNTIY

v_gene: TRBV19
CDR3aa: ASRPDRGVTDTQY

v_gene: TRBV10-3
CDR3aa: AISEPAGYQETQY

v_gene: TRBV28
CDR3aa: ASSLAPPGAQY

v_gene: TRBV6-5
CDR3aa: ASSYSGTLGGEQF

v_gene: TRBV5-6
CDR3aa: ASSSTGGMDYGYT

v_gene: TRBV3-1/TRBV3-2
CDR3aa: ASSQAQGIGEQY

v_gene: TRBV2
CDR3aa: ASRGASGSGRDTQY

v_gene: TRBV25-1
CDR3aa: ASSGAEWGYT

v_gene: TRBV12-3/TRBV12-4
CDR3aa: ASSFRGNQPQH

v_gene: TRBV7-3
CDR3aa: ASSSWTSGYTGELF

v_gene: TRBV29-1
CDR3aa: SVLGLLTGELF

v_gene: TRBV7-9
CDR3aa: AVRDREAF

v_gene: TRBV19
CDR3aa: ASDPGGQPQH

v_gene: TRBV18
CDR3aa: ASSPTDRADTQY

v_gene: TRBV11-2
CDR3aa: ASSLGTSGRATNIQY

v_gene: TRBV12-3/TRBV12-4
CDR3aa: ASSQGLREQF

v_gene: TRBV7-2
CDR3aa: ASSLAPGQGLETQY

v_gene: TRBV5-1
CDR3aa: ASSLLQGDTEAF

v_gene: TRBV29-1
CDR3aa: SVESVGGKDTEAF